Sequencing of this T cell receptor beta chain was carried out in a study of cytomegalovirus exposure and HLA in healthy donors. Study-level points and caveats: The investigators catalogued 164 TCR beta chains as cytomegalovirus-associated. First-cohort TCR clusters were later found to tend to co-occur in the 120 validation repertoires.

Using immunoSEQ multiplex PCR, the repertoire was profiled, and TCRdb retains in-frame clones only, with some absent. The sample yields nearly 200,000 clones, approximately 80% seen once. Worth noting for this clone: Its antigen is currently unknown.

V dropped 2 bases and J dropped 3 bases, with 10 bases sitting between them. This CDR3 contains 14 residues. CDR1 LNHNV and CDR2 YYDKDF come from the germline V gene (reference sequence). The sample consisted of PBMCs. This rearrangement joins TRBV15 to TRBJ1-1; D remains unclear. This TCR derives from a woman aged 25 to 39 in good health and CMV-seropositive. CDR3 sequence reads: CATSRSGVHTEAFF. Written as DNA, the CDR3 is TGTGCCACCAGCAGATCGGGAGTACACACTGAAGCTTTCTTT.